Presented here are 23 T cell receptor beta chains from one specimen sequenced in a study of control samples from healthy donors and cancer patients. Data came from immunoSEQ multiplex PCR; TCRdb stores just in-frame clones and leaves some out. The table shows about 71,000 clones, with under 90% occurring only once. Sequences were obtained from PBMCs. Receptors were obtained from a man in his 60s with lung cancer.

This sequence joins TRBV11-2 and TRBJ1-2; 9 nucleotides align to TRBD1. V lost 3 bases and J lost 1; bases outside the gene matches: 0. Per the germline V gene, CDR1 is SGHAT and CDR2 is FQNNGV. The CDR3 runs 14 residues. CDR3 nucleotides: TGTGCCAGCAGCTTGGGACAGGGTAACTATGGCTACACCTTC. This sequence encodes CASSLGQGNYGYTF.

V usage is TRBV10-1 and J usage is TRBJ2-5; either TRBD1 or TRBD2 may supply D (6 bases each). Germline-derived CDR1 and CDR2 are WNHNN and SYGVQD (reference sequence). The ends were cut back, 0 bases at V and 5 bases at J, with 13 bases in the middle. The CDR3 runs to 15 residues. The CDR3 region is CASSESQGGVETQYF. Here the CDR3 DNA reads TGCGCCAGCAGTGAGTCACAGGGAGGAGTGGAGACCCAGTACTTC.

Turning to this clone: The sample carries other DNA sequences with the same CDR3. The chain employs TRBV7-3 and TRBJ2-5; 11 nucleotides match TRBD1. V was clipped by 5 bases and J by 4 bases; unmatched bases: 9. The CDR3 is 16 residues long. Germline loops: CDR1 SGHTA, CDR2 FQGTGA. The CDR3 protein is CASSHTGQGAGETQYF. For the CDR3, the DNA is TGTGCCAGCAGCCATACAGGACAGGGGGCGGGAGAGACCCAGTACTTC.

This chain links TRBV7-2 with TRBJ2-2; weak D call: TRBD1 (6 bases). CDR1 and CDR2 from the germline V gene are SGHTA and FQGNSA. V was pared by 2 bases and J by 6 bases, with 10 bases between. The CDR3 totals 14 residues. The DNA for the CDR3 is TGTGCCAGCAGCTTATTTGGGGGCCCCGGGGAGCTGTTTTTT. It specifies CASSLFGGPGELFF.

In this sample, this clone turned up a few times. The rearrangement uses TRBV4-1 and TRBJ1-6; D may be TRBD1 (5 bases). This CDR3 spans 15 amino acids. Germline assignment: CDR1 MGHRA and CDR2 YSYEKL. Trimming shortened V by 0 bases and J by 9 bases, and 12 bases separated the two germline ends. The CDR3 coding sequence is TGCGCCAGCAGCCAAGATGCAGGGTTAAGTTCACCCCTCCACTTT. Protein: CASSQDAGLSSPLHF.

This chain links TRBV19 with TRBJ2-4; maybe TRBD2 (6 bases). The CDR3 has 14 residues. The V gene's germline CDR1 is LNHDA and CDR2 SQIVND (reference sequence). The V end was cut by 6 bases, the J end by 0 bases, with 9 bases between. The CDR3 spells CASRRGLAKNIQYF. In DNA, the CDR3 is TGTGCCAGTAGACGGGGACTAGCCAAAAACATTCAGTACTTC.

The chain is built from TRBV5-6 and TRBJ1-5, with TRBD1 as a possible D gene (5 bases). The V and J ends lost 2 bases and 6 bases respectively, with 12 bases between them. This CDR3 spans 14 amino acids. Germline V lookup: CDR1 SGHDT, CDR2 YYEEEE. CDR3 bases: TGTGCCAGCAGCTTTTCGGGGGAAGGTCAGCCCCAGCATTTT. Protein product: CASSFSGEGQPQHF.

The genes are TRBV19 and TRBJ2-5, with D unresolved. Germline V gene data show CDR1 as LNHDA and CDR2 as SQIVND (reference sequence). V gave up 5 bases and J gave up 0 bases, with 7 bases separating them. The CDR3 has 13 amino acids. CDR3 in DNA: TGTGCCAGTAGTGGGCAGTACCAAGAGACCCAGTACTTC. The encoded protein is CASSGQYQETQYF.

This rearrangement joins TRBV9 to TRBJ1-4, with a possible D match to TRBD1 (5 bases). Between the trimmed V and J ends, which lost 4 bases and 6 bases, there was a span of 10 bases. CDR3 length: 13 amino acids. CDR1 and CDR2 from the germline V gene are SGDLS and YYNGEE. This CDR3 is CASSRGLDEKLFF. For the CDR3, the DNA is TGTGCCAGCAGCAGGGGTCTGGATGAAAAACTGTTTTTT.

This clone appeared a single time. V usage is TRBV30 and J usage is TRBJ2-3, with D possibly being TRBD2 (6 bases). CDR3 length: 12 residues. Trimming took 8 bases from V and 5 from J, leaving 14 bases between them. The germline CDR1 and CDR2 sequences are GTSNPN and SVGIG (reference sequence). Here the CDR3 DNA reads TGTGCCGCCGGAGCTAGCGTAGATACGCAGTATTTT. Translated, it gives CAAGASVDTQYF. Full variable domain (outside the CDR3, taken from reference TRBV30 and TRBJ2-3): SQTIHQWPATLVQPVGSPLSLECTVEGTSNPNLYWYRQAAGRGLQLLFYSVGIGQISSEVPQNLSASRPQDRQFILSSKKLLLSDSGFYLCAAGASVDTQYFGPGTRLTVL.

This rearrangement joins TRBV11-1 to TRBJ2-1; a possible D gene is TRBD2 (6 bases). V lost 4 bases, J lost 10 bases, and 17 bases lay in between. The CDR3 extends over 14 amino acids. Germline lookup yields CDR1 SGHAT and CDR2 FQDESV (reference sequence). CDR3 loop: CASSWRAGSWEQFF. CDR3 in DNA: TGTGCCAGCAGCTGGAGGGCGGGGTCTTGGGAGCAGTTCTTC.

The CDR3 spells CATLGGGSGTEAFF. The CDR3 bases are TGTGCCACCTTGGGGGGGGGCTCAGGGACTGAAGCTTTCTTT. This chain links TRBV6-5 with TRBJ1-1, with D perhaps matching TRBD1 (6 bases). V was pared by 10 bases and J by 5 bases, with 20 bases between. The CDR3 is 14 residues long. The germline V gene has CDR1 MNHEY and CDR2 SVGAGI.

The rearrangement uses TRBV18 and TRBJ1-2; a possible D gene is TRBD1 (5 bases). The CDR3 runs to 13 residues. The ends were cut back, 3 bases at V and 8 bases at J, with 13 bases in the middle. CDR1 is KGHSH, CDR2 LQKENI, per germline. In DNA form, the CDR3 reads TGTGCCAGCTCACCTAGGGGTCTTGGCGGCTACACCTTC. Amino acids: CASSPRGLGGYTF.

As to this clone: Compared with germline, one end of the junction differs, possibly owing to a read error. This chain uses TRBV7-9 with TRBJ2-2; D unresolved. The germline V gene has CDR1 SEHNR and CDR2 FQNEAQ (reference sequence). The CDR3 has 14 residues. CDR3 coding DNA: TGTGCCTGCAGCTCCCCGGGGAACACCGGGGAGCTGTTTTTT. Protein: CACSSPGNTGELFF.

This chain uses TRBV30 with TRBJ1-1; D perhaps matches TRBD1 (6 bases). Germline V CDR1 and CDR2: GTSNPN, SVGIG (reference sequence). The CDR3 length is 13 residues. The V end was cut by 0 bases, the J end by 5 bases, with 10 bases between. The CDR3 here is CAWSVEGGTEAFF. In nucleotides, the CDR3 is TGTGCCTGGAGTGTAGAAGGGGGAACTGAAGCTTTCTTT. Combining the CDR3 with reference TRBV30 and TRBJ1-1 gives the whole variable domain SQTIHQWPATLVQPVGSPLSLECTVEGTSNPNLYWYRQAAGRGLQLLFYSVGIGQISSEVPQNLSASRPQDRQFILSSKKLLLSDSGFYLCAWSVEGGTEAFFGQGTRLTVV.

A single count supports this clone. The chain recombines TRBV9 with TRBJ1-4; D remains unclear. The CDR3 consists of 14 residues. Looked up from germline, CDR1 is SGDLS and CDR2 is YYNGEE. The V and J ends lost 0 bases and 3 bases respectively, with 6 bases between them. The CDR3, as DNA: TGTGCCAGCAGCGTAGGGATACCTAATGAAAAACTGTTTTTT. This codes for CASSVGIPNEKLFF.

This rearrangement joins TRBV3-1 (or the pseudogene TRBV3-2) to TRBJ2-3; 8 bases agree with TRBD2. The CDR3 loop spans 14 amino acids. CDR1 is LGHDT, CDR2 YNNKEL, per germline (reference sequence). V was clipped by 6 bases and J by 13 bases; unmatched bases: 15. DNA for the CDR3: TGTGCCAGCAGTCGTGGTAGTAGCGGGGATAGTAAGTATTTT. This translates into CASSRGSSGDSKYF.

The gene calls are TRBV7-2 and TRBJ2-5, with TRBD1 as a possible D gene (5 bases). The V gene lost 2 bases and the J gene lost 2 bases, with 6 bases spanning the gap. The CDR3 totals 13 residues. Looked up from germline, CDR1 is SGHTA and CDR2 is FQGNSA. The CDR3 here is CASSLNRQETQYF. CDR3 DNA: TGTGCCAGCAGCTTAAACAGGCAAGAGACCCAGTACTTC.

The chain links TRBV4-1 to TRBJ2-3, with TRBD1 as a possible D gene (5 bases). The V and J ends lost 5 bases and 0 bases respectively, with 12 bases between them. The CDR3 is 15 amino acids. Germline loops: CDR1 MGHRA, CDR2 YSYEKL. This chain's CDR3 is CASSVNGASTDTQYF. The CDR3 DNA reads TGCGCCAGCAGCGTGAATGGGGCTAGCACAGATACGCAGTATTTT.

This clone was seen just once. The CDR3 is CASSYQGGTRNTEAFF. As DNA, the CDR3 is TGCGCCAGCAGCTATCAGGGGGGAACGAGGAACACTGAAGCTTTCTTT. The V and J genes are TRBV5-1 and TRBJ1-1; 7 positions agree with TRBD1. CDR1 and CDR2 (germline): SGHRS, YFSETQ. J gave up 1 base and V 3 bases, and 9 bases lay outside the gene matches. The CDR3 totals 16 residues.

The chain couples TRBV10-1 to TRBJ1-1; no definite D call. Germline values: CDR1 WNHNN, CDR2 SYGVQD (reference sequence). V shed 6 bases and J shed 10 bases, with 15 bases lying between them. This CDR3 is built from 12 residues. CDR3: CASSASDEGAFF. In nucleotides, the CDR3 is TGCGCCAGCAGCGCTTCTGACGAGGGAGCTTTCTTT.

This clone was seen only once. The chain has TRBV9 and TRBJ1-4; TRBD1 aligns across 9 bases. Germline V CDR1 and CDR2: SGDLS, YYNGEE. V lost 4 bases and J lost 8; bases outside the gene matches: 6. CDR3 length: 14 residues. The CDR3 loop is CASSSDRGGEKLFF. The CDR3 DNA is TGTGCCAGCAGCTCGGACAGGGGAGGAGAAAAACTGTTTTTT.

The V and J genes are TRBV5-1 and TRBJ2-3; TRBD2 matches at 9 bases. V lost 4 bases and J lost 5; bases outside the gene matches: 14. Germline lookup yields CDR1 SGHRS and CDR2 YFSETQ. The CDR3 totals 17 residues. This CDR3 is CASSPKSGLAPGDTQYF. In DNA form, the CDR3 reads TGCGCCAGCAGCCCTAAATCGGGACTAGCACCAGGAGATACGCAGTATTTT.